Only one count was recorded for the clone carrying this T cell receptor beta chain. The data are from a study of blood T cell repertoires in COVID-19. In the study overall: Italy, Spain and the United States were the sources of the convalescent and acute COVID-19 samples. Nucleic acid was either cDNA or gDNA, and it came from T cells, B-cell-depleted T cells, or PBMCs.

The CDR3 loop spans 11 amino acids. In the authors' methods: How many nucleated cells were present was estimated from reference gene primer amplification. Libraries were prepared by immunoSEQ multiplex PCR; TCRdb keeps only in-frame clonotypes and omits some of them. The DNA gave D and trimming, while V, J and clone size come from that table. Of some 190,000 clones in the sample, almost 85% were seen once. The TCR comes from a woman in her seventies with active or convalescent COVID-19. The sample consisted of peripheral blood. The rearrangement uses TRBV21-1 and TRBJ2-7; the table's D call, TRBD1, has no DNA check behind it. TRBV21-1 is a pseudogene segment. As DNA, the CDR3 is TGTGCCAGCCTGGGCGATTCCGAGCAGTACTTC. Its protein product is CASLGDSEQYF.